This T cell receptor (beta chain) was identified in a study of blood T cell repertoires in COVID-19. Overall study context: Samples representing acute and convalescent COVID-19 were sourced from the United States, Italy and Spain.

Enrolment of Seattle patients took place during active infection, and they were followed longitudinally. Trimming left V 4 bases short and J 4 bases short, with 11 bases between. The germline gives CDR1 LNHDA, CDR2 SQIVND (reference sequence). This CDR3 has 14 amino acids. In the study's own analysis: Counts of nucleated cells, estimated from reference gene primer amplification, were obtained. Measured with immunoSEQ multiplex PCR; TCRdb has only the in-frame clones, and not every one. V, J and clone size are those of that table, while D and trimming were read from the DNA. The repertoire holds 400,000 or so clones, with roughly 89% as singletons.

The clonotype comes from a man between 18 and 29 years old with COVID-19, enrolled during active disease. The chain combines TRBV19 with TRBJ1-3; a weak D match, TRBD1 (5 bases). Sequencing was done on a sample of peripheral blood. The CDR3 sequence is CASSSPRVGNTIYF. The CDR3 nucleotides read TGTGCCAGTAGTAGCCCCAGGGTCGGAAACACCATATATTTT.